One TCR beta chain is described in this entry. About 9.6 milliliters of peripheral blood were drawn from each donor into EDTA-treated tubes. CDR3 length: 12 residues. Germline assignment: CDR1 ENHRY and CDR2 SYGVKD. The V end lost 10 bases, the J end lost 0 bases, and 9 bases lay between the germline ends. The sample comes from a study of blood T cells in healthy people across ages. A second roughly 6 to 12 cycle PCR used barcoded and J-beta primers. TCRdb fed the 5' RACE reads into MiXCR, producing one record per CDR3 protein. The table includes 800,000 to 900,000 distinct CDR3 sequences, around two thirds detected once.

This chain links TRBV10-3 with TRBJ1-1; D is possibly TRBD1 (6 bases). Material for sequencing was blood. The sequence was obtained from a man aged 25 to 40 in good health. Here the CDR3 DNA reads TGTGCCACTGGACAGATGAACACTGAAGCTTTCTTT. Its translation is CATGQMNTEAFF.